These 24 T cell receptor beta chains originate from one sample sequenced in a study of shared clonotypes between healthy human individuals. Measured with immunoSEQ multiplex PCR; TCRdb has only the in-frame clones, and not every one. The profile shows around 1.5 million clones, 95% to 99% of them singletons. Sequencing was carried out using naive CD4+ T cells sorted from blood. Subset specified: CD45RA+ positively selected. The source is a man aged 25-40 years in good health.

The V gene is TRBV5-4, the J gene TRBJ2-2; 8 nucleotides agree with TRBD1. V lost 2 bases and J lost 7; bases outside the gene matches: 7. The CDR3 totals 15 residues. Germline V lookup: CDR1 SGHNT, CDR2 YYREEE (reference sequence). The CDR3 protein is CASSFSDRVSGELFF. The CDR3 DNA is TGTGCCAGCAGCTTCTCGGACAGGGTGAGCGGGGAGCTGTTTTTT. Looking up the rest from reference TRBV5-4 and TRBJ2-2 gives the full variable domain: ETGVTQSPTHLIKTRGQQVTLRCSSQSGHNTVSWYQQALGQGPQFIFQYYREEENGRGNFPPRFSGLQFPNYSSELNVNALELDDSALYLCASSFSDRVSGELFFGEGSRLTVL.

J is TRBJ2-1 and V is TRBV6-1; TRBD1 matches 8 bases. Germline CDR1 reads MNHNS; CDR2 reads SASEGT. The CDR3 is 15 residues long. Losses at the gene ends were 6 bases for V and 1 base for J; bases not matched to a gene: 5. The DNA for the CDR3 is TGTGCCAGCAGGGTGGACAGGGTTTCCTACAATGAGCAGTTCTTC. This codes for CASRVDRVSYNEQFF.

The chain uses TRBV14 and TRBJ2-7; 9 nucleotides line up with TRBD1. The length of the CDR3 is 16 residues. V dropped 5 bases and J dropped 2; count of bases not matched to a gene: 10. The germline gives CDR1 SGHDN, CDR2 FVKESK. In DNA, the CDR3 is TGTGCCAGCAGCAAAAAAGGGACAGGGCGCACCTACGAGCAGTACTTC. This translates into CASSKKGTGRTYEQYF.

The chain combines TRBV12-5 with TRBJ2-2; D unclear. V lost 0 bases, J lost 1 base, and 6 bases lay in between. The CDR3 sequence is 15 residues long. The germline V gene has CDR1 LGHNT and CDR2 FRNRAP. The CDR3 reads CASGLVLGNTGELFF. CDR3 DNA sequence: TGTGCTAGTGGTTTGGTACTGGGGAACACCGGGGAGCTGTTTTTT. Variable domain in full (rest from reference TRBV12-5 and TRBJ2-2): DARVTQTPRHKVTEMGQEVTMRCQPILGHNTVFWYRQTMMQGLELLAYFRNRAPLDDSGMPKDRFSAEMPDATLATLKIQPSEPRDSAVYFCASGLVLGNTGELFFGEGSRLTVL.

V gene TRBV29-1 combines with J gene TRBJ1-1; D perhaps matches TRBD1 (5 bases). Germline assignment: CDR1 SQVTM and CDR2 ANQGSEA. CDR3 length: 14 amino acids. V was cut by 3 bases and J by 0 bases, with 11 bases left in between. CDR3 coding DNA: TGCAGCGTTGATTCTGCAGGGATGAACACTGAAGCTTTCTTT. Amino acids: CSVDSAGMNTEAFF.

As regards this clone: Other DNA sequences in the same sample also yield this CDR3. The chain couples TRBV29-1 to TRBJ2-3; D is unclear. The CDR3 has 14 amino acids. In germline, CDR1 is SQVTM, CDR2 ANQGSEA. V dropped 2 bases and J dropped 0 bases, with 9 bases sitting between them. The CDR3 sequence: CSVERVASTDTQYF. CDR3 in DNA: TGCAGCGTTGAACGGGTTGCTAGCACAGATACGCAGTATTTT.

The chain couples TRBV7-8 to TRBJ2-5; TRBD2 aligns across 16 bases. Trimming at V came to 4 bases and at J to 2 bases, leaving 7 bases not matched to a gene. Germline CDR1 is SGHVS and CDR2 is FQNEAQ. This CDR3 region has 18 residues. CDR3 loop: CASSYAGLAGGLQETQYF. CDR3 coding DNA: TGTGCCAGCAGCTACGCGGGACTAGCGGGAGGGCTTCAAGAGACCCAGTACTTC.

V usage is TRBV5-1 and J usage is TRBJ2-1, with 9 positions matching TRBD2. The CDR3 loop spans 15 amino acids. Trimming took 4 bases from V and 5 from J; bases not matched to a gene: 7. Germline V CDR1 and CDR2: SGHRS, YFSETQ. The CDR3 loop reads CASSPPSGVHNEQFF. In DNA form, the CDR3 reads TGCGCCAGCAGCCCCCCTAGCGGGGTCCACAATGAGCAGTTCTTC.

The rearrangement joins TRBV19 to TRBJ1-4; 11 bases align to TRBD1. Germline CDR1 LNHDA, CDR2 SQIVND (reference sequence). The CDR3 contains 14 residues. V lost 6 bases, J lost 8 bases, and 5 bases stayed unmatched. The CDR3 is CASSTRTGGEKLFF. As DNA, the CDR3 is TGTGCCAGTAGCACTCGGACAGGGGGCGAAAAACTGTTTTTT.

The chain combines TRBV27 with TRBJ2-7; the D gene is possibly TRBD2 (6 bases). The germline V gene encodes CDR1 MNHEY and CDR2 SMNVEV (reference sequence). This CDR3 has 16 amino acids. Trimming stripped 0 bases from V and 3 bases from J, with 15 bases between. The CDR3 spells CASSLSGGARIYEQYF. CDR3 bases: TGTGCCAGCAGTTTATCCGGGGGAGCCCGGATCTACGAGCAGTACTTC.

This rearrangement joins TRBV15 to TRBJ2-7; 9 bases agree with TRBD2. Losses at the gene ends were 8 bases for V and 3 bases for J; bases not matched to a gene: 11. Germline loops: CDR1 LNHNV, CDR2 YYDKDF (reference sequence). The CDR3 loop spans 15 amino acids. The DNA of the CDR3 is TGTGCCACCGCGACTCTAGCGGGACTACACTACGAGCAGTACTTC. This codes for CATATLAGLHYEQYF.

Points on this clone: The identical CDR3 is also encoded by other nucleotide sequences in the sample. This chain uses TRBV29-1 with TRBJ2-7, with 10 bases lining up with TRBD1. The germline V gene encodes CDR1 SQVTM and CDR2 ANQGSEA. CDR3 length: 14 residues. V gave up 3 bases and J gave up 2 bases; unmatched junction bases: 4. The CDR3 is CSVERQGAPYEQYF. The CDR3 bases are TGCAGCGTTGAGCGACAGGGGGCCCCCTACGAGCAGTACTTC.

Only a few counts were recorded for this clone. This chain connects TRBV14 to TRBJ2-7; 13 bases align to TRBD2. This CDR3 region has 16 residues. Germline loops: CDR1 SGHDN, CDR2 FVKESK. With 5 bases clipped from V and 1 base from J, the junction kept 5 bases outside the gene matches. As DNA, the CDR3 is TGTGCCAGCAGCTACGGACTAGCGGGAGTTTCCTACGAGCAGTACTTC. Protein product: CASSYGLAGVSYEQYF.

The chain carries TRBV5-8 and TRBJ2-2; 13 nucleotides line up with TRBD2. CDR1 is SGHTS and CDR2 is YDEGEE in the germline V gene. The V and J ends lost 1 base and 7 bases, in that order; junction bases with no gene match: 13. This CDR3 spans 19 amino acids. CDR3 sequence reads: CASSLNPGTSGIKVGELFF. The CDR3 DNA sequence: TGTGCCAGCAGCTTGAATCCGGGGACTAGCGGGATAAAGGTCGGGGAGCTGTTTTTT.

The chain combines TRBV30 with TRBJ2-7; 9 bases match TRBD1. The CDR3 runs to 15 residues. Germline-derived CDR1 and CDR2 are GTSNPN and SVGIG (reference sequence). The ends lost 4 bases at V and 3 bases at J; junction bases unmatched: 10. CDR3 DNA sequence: TGTGCCTGGACCTCCCGGGGACAGGGTGGCTACGAGCAGTACTTC. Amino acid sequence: CAWTSRGQGGYEQYF.

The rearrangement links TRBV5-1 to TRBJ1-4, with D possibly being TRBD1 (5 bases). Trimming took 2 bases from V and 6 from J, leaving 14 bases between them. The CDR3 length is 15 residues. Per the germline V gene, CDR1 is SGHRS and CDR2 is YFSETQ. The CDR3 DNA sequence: TGCGCCAGCAGCTTCGCCGGGACGGATGATGAAAAACTGTTTTTT. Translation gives CASSFAGTDDEKLFF.

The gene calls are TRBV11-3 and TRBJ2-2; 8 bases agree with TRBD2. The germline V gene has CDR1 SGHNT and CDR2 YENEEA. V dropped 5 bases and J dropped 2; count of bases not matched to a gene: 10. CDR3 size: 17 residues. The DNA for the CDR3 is TGTGCCAGCAGCCCAATGCCGGGACTAGATAACACCGGGGAGCTGTTTTTT. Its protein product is CASSPMPGLDNTGELFF.

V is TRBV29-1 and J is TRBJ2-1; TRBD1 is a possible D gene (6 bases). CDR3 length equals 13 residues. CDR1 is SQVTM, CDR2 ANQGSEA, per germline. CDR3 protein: CSAPGQIYNEQFF. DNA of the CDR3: TGCAGTGCCCCGGGACAAATTTACAATGAGCAGTTCTTC.

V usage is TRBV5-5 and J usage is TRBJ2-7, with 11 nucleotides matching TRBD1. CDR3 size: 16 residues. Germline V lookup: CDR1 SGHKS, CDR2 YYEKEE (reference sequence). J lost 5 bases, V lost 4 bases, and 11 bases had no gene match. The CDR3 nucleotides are TGTGCCAGCAGCCTGGGACAGGGGGGGATCGTCCACGAGCAGTACTTC. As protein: CASSLGQGGIVHEQYF. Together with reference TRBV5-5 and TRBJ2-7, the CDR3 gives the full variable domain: DAGVTQSPTHLIKTRGQQVTLRCSPISGHKSVSWYQQVLGQGPQFIFQYYEKEERGRGNFPDRFSARQFPNYSSELNVNALLLGDSALYLCASSLGQGGIVHEQYFGPGTRLTVT.

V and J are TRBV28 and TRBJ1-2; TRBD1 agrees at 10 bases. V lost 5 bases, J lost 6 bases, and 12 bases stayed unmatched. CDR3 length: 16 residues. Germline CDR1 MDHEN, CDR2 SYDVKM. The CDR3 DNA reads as TGTGCCAGCAGTCCACAGGGGACAGGGGCGAACAATGGCTACACCTTC. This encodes CASSPQGTGANNGYTF.

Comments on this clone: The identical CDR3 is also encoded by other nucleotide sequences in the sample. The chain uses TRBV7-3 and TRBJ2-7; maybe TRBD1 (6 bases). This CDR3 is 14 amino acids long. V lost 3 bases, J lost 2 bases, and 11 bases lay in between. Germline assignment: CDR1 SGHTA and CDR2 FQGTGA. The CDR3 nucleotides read TGTGCCAGCAGCTTGGTGGCAGGGGCCTACGAGCAGTACTTC. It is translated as CASSLVAGAYEQYF.

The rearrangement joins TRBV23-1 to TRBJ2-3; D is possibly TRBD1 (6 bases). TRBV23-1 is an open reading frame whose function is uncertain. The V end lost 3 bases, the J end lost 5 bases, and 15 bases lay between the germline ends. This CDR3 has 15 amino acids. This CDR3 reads CASSHGRGKVDTQYF. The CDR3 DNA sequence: TGCGCCAGCAGTCACGGCAGGGGTAAGGTAGATACGCAGTATTTT.

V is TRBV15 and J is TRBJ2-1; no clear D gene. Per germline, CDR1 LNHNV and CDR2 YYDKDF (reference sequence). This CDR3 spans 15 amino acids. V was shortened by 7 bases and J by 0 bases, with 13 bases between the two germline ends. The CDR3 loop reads CATITFASSYNEQFF. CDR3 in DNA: TGTGCCACCATAACCTTCGCGAGCTCCTACAATGAGCAGTTCTTC.

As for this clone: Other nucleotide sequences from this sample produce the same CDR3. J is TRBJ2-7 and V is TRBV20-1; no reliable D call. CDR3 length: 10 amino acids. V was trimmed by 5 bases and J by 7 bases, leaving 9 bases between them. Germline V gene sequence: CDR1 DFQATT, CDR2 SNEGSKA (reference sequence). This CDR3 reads CSAGPGEQYF. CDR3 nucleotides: TGCAGTGCTGGCCCTGGGGAGCAGTACTTC.